Shown below are 8 T cell receptor beta chains from a single sample sequenced in a study of response to subunit inactivated influenza vaccine. One entry per CDR3 protein, called by TCRdb with MiXCR from the RT-PCR reads. This sample has a few hundred thousand distinct CDR3 sequences, with about a fifth found just once. The sequencing here drew on PBMCs from blood, taken 21 months after vaccination. Every receptor here comes from a man between 50 and 69 years old who received an inactivated influenza vaccine.

There are a few counts of this clonotype. The chain uses TRBV28 and TRBJ2-1, with 8 positions matching TRBD2. The length of the CDR3 is 14 residues. The V segment lost 6 bases and the J segment 2 bases; nucleotides outside the gene matches: 3. The V gene's germline CDR1 is MDHEN and CDR2 SYDVKM. The CDR3 is CASRREDTYNEQFF. The CDR3 nucleotides are TGTGCCAGCAGGCGGGAGGATACCTACAATGAGCAGTTCTTC. Complete variable domain (other parts from reference TRBV28 and TRBJ2-1): DVKVTQSSRYLVKRTGEKVFLECVQDMDHENMFWYRQDPGLGLRLIYFSYDVKMKEKGDIPEGYSVSREKKERFSLILESASTNQTSMYLCASRREDTYNEQFFGPGTRLTVL.

This clonotype appeared a few times. This rearrangement joins TRBV25-1 to TRBJ1-1; D not certain. Germline values: CDR1 MGHDK, CDR2 SYGVNS. The CDR3 runs 11 residues. With 5 bases removed from V and 2 bases from J, the gap between germline ends came to 3 bases. Here the CDR3 DNA reads TGTGCCAGCAGTACCAACACTGAAGCTTTCTTT. As protein: CASSTNTEAFF.

The chain recombines TRBV9 with TRBJ1-2; no clear D. V was cut by 3 bases and J by 8 bases, with 17 bases left in between. CDR1 and CDR2 from the germline V gene are SGDLS and YYNGEE. CDR3 length: 14 residues. As DNA, the CDR3 is TGTGCCAGCAGCGGCGTAGGGATGGCGCTCGGCTACACCTTC. This sequence encodes CASSGVGMALGYTF.

The rearrangement uses TRBV20-1 and TRBJ2-2, with D hard to call. V lost 7 bases to trimming and J lost 4 bases, with 10 bases between them. CDR3 length: 12 residues. The germline CDR1 and CDR2 sequences are DFQATT and SNEGSKA (reference sequence). This CDR3 reads CSGTRGTGELFF. The CDR3 DNA reads TGCAGTGGAACCAGAGGCACCGGGGAGCTGTTTTTT.

The rearrangement links TRBV7-2 to TRBJ2-2, with D uncertain. CDR1 is SGHTA and CDR2 is FQGNSA in the germline V gene. V was cut by 6 bases and J by 7 bases, with 15 bases left in between. The CDR3 contains 14 residues. The CDR3 loop is CASRLILTGGELFF. DNA of the CDR3: TGTGCCAGCAGGTTAATCCTCACCGGCGGGGAGCTGTTTTTT.

This clonotype has only a few counts. V usage is TRBV20-1 and J usage is TRBJ1-4; 8 bases are shared with TRBD1. This CDR3 has 16 residues. CDR1 is DFQATT, CDR2 SNEGSKA, per germline (reference sequence). The V and J ends lost 0 bases and 4 bases, in that order; junction bases with no gene match: 7. This CDR3 reads CSARDVRGPINEKLFF. As DNA, the CDR3 is TGCAGTGCTAGAGACGTCAGGGGGCCAATTAATGAAAAACTGTTTTTT.

The chain employs TRBV6-1 and TRBJ2-7, with D possibly TRBD1 on 6 matching bases. The CDR3 has 16 residues. Germline values: CDR1 MNHNS, CDR2 SASEGT. Trimming took 4 bases from V and 1 from J, leaving 17 bases between them. In DNA form, the CDR3 reads TGTGCCAGCAGTGGAGCCGGGCAGGGGCGTTCCTACGAGCAGTACTTC. Its translation: CASSGAGQGRSYEQYF.

The V gene is TRBV20-1, the J gene TRBJ2-1; the D gene is possibly TRBD1 (5 bases). Germline CDR1 DFQATT, CDR2 SNEGSKA (reference sequence). V gave up 7 bases and J gave up 0 bases, with 16 bases separating them. This CDR3 is built from 15 residues. CDR3 sequence: CSVPLGAGSYNEQFF. CDR3 DNA: TGCAGTGTTCCACTTGGGGCAGGCTCCTACAATGAGCAGTTCTTC.